The sequence of this TCR beta chain was determined in a study of T cells expressing NK-cell markers. Study-wide points: Of CD8+ T cells, roughly 1.0-8% belonged to dominant NKG2C+ clonotypes in 5 to 7 donors. Dominance of the CD3+CD56-NKG2C+ fraction by these clonotypes also held in four donors.

Per the germline V gene, CDR1 is LGHDT and CDR2 is YNNKEL (reference sequence). The CDR3 runs to 15 residues. Synthesis of TCR beta cDNA relied on 5'RACE template switching carrying UMIs. Using the 5' RACE reads, TCRdb records one entry per CDR3 protein without DNA. In total, the table holds 5,500 to 8,000 distinct CDR3 sequences. As for this clonotype: Its antigen is unidentified.

The rearrangement links TRBV3-1 to TRBJ2-1; the TCRdb D gene call, TRBD2, has no DNA to confirm it. The source of this sequence is a man aged 18-70 years in good health. The specimen was blood T cells: a sorted CD56 or NKG2C T cell subset, CD4+ or CD8+ T cells, or bulk PBMC T cells (not recorded which). CDR3 residues: CASSRAGGPSDEQFF.